This T cell receptor beta chain appears in the sequencing data of a study of control samples from healthy donors and cancer patients. The CDR3 extends over 15 amino acids. CDR1 and CDR2 (germline): MDHEN, SYDVKM. V gave up 3 bases and J gave up 4 bases, with 16 bases separating them. The assay was immunoSEQ multiplex PCR, and TCRdb's table has in-frame clones only and misses some. Of about 160,000 clones listed, around nine tenths are singletons. The rearrangement uses TRBV28 and TRBJ2-7; maybe TRBD2 (6 bases). The source material was blood. This clonotype was sampled from a man under 40 in good health. This CDR3 reads CASSFGGLLSYEQYF. CDR3 coding DNA: TGTGCCAGCAGTTTTGGGGGACTTCTATCTTACGAGCAGTACTTC.